This T cell receptor (beta chain) was sequenced in a study of neoadjuvant nivolumab and ipilimumab in lung cancer. V shed 6 bases, J shed 2 bases, and the junction held 8 bases outside the gene matches. This CDR3 contains 15 residues. Germline V gives CDR1 KGHSH, CDR2 LQKENI. Clones were read by immunoSEQ multiplex PCR, and TCRdb kept only the in-frame ones, dropping some. Of 26,000 or so clones listed, 75% to 85% were seen once; the top ten hold just over 5%. Note on this clone: The antigen remains undetermined.

Findings and limits, study-wide: Compared with tumor-adjacent uninvolved lung, resected tumors showed greater richness and clonality.

The chain is built from TRBV18 and TRBJ2-3; TRBD1 matches 7 bases. The source was tumor tissue, collected after neoadjuvant nivolumab, alone or with ipilimumab, at or shortly before surgery. The receptor was derived from an adult with non-small cell lung cancer. The CDR3 loop reads CASSPRTGATDTQYF. CDR3 sequence (DNA): TGTGCCAGCTCCCCAAGGACAGGCGCCACAGATACGCAGTATTTT.